This T cell receptor beta chain derives from a study of blood T cell repertoires in COVID-19. Study summary: The United States, Italy and Spain supplied acute and convalescent COVID-19 samples. T cells, B-cell-depleted T cells, or PBMCs supplied cDNA or gDNA.

There are 18 residues in the CDR3. The germline CDR1 and CDR2 sequences are ENHRY and SYGVKD. The V gene end was trimmed by 3 bases and the J gene end by 6 bases; junction bases not matched to a gene: 19. Original processing notes: Amplification of reference gene primers provided the estimated nucleated cell counts. The repertoire was sequenced with immunoSEQ multiplex PCR; TCRdb's copy has only in-frame clones and lacks some. The V and J calls and the clone size are those of that table, but D and trimming were determined from the DNA. The sample shows 30,000 or so clones, 90% of them seen only once.

The sample consisted of peripheral blood. This clonotype was obtained from a man between 60 and 75 years old with active COVID-19. This chain uses TRBV10-3 with TRBJ1-2, with 7 bases lining up with TRBD1. The CDR3 DNA is TGTGCCATCAGTGACCGACTCGACAGGGATGTTACCTCGGATGGCTACACCTTC. It specifies CAISDRLDRDVTSDGYTF.